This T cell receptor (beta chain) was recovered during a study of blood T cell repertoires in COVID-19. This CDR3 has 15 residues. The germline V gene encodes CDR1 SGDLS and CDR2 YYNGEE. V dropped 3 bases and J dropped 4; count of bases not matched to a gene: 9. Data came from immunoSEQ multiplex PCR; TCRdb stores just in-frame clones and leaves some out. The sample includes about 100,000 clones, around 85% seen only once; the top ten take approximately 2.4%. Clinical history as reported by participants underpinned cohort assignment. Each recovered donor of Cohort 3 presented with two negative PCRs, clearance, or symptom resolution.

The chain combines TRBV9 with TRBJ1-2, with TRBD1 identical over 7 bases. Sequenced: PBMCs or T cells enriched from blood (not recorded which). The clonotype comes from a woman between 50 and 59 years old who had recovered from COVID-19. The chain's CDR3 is CASSEGQSHLYGYTF. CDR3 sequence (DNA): TGTGCCAGCAGCGAGGGACAGTCCCACCTCTATGGCTACACCTTC.